In its sample, the clone carrying this T cell receptor beta chain was seen once. Germline CDR1 and CDR2: SGHDN and FVKESK. V gave up 7 bases and J gave up 1 base, with 9 bases separating them. The CDR3 totals 13 residues. This specimen belongs to a study of T cell responses to AZD1222 COVID-19 vaccine. The table came from immunoSEQ multiplex PCR; TCRdb's copy has only in-frame clones and leaves some out. The sample gives around 140,000 clones, approximately 90% of which show up once; less than 5% is in the top ten. V is TRBV14 and J is TRBJ2-3; D may match TRBD1 or TRBD2 (6 bases each). Sequencing was performed on peripheral blood, taken 28 days after the second AZD1222 dose. This receptor was taken from an adult who received the AZD1222 COVID-19 vaccine. This CDR3 is CASKRGGTDTQYF. The CDR3, as DNA: TGTGCCAGCAAAAGGGGGGGCACAGATACGCAGTATTTT.